The T cell receptor (beta chain) under discussion was sequenced for a study of identical twins. Points from the study as a whole: For out-of-frame beta sequences, excess twin sharing was weaker.

V lost 0 bases and J 8 bases, leaving 22 bases between the germline ends. CDR1 is MGHRA and CDR2 is YSYEKL in the germline V gene. This CDR3 spans 17 amino acids. Unique molecular identifiers were in the cDNA, with template-switch universal primer binding. TCRdb re-called the 5' RACE reads with MiXCR, one entry per CDR3 protein. The table has 270,000 or so distinct CDR3 sequences, roughly 8.7% seen once. This clonotype was found many times. As yet, its antigen is unknown. This same sample was also part of a study on yellow fever vaccine responses in identical twins.

The sample consisted of CD8+ T cells sorted from blood. This TCR came from a woman younger than 35 in good health. The chain uses TRBV4-1 and TRBJ1-2; maybe TRBD1 (6 bases). CDR3 in amino acids: CASSQEKKTHRAEGYTF. The DNA of the CDR3 is TGCGCCAGCAGCCAAGAGAAAAAAACCCACAGGGCGGAGGGCTACACCTTC.